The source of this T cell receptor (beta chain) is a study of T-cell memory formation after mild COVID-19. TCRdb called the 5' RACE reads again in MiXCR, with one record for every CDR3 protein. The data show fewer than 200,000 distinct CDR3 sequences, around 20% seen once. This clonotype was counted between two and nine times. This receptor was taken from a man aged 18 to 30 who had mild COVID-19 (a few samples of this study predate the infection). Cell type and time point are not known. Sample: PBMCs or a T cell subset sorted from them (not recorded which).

CDR3 nucleotides: TGTGCCAGCAGCCAAGAGGCAGCTAATCAGCCCCAGCATTTT. This encodes CASSQEAANQPQHF. The chain has TRBV3-1 and TRBJ1-5, with unresolved D. Trimming removed 0 bases at V and 4 bases at J, with 7 bases between. This CDR3 is 14 amino acids long. The germline V gene encodes CDR1 LGHDT and CDR2 YNNKEL (reference sequence). Based on the CDR3 plus reference TRBV3-1 and TRBJ1-5, the full variable domain is DTAVSQTPKYLVTQMGNDKSIKCEQNLGHDTMYWYKQDSKKFLKIMFSYNNKELIINETVPNRFSPKSPDKAHLNLHINSLELGDSAVYFCASSQEAANQPQHFGDGTRLSIL.